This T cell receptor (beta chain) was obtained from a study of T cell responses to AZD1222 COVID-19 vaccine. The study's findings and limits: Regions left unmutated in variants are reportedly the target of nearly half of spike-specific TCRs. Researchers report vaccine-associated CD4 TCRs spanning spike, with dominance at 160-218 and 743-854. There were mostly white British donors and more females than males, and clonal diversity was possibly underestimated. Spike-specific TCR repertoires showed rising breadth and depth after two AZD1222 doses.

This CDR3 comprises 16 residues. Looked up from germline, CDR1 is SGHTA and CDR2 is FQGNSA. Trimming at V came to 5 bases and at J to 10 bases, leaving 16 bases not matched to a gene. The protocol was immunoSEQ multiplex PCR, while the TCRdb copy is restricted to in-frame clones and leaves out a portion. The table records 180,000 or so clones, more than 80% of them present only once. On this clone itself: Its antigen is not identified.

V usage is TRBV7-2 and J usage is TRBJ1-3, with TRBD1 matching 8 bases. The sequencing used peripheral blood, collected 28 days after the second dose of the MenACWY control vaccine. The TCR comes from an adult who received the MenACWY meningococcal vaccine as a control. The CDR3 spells CASSPNEGPGGTTIYF. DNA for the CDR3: TGTGCCAGCAGCCCGAATGAAGGCCCAGGGGGCACAACCATATATTTT.